These T cell receptor beta chains were read from a single sample in a study of cytomegalovirus exposure and HLA in healthy donors. Some clones are missing from TCRdb's copy, which holds only in-frame ones; the method was immunoSEQ multiplex PCR. The sample records 95,000 to 120,000 clones, 70% to 90% being singletons. The sample consisted of PBMCs. The receptors come from a woman in her late teens or twenties in good health and CMV-seronegative. Both conserved end residues are part of each CDR3. The D gene is left open where the match is weak. Size tells how often a clone was seen (once, few, many) or the class of an expanded clone, and some rows leave it out.

>NA|NA|TRBJ2-1|TRBV5-4
TGTGCCAGCACACAGGGCCGCTCCTACAATGAGCAGTTCTTC
CASTQGRSYNEQFF
>NA|NA|TRBJ1-2|TRBV27
TGTGCCAGCAGTTTTGAAGGTGGGGGCCATGGCTACACCTTC
CASSFEGGGHGYTF
>NA|NA|TRBJ1-5|TRBV6-4
TGTGCCAGCAGTGACCGCAGGGGCCAGCCCCAGCATTTT
CASSDRRGQPQHF
>NA|NA|TRBJ2-5|TRBV4-2
TGTGCCAGCAGGCAGCTAGGCGTCGGTGCATGGGAGACCCAGTACTTC
CASRQLGVGAWETQYF
>TRBD1|NA|TRBJ1-3|TRBV9
TGTGCCAGCAGCGTGGATAAAACGACAGGGACGTCTGGAAACACCATATATTTT
CASSVDKTTGTSGNTIYF
>NA|NA|TRBJ2-6|TRBV28
TGTGCCAGCAGTTCCCTTCTAACTCCGACAGGGAGGAATGGGGCCAACGTCCTGACTTTC
CASSSLLTPTGRNGANVLTF
>NA|NA|TRBJ2-7|TRBV5-1
TGCGCCAGCAGCTTGGATAGCGGCTACGAGCAGTACTTC
CASSLDSGYEQYF
>TRBD1|NA|TRBJ1-2|TRBV7-3
TGTGCCAGCAGCGCGACAGGGACTAACTATGGCTACACCTTC
CASSATGTNYGYTF
>TRBD1|NA|TRBJ1-5|TRBV6-5
TGTGCCAGCAAGGAGGGGGCGTTGGTTCAGCCCCAGCATTTT
CASKEGALVQPQHF
>TRBD1|NA|TRBJ1-1|TRBV6-6
TGTGCCAGCAGTACAGGGGAGAACACTGAAGCTTTCTTT
CASSTGENTEAFF
>NA|NA|TRBJ2-7|TRBV4-1
TGCGCCAGCAGCCATTTAGACTTCTTGCCGGGGGGCATCTACGAGCAGTACTTC
CASSHLDFLPGGIYEQYF
>TRBD1|NA|TRBJ2-2|TRBV7-9
TGTGCCAGCAGCTCAAGTTGGGGGACAGCCGGGGAGCTGTTTTTT
CASSSSWGTAGELFF
>TRBD1|NA|TRBJ1-5|TRBV2
TGTGCCAGCAGACCGACAGGGAATCAGCCCCAGCATTTT
CASRPTGNQPQHF
>NA|few|TRBJ1-1|TRBV6-5
TGTGCCAGCTCCCAAGACAGTCCCCTCAAAGCTTTCTTT
CASSQDSPLKAFF
>TRBD1|NA|TRBJ1-6|TRBV7-8
TGTGCCAGCAGCTTGCAATTTGAGACAGGGGCTTCCAACTATAATTCACCCCTCCACTTT
CASSLQFETGASNYNSPLHF
>NA|NA|TRBJ1-1|TRBV10-3
TGTGCCATCAGTGAGCCTTTCGCCCAGGACAAGGACACTGAAGCTTTCTTT
CAISEPFAQDKDTEAFF
>TRBD2|NA|TRBJ2-3|TRBV28
TGTGCCAGCAGTTTAGTTCCTAGCGGGGGTGACTATAGCACAGATACGCAGTATTTT
CASSLVPSGGDYSTDTQYF
>NA|NA|TRBJ1-1|TRBV7-9
TGTGCCAGCAGCTTCGGGGGGGGCACTGAAGCTTTCTTT
CASSFGGGTEAFF
>NA|once|TRBJ2-1|TRBV25-1
TGTGCCAGCAGTGAATATGGGGACTGGACCTACAATGAGCAGTTCTTC
CASSEYGDWTYNEQFF
>NA|NA|TRBJ1-1|TRBV5-1
TGCGCCAGCAGCCCGCAAAGCGTAGATAATGAAGCTTTCTTT
CASSPQSVDNEAFF
>TRBD1|NA|TRBJ2-7|TRBV4-1
TGCGCCAGCAGCCACCGGGACAGTTACGAGCAGTACTTC
CASSHRDSYEQYF
>NA|once|TRBJ2-5|TRBV6-1
TGTGCCAGCAGTGAAGCGGGAGGGACAGGCCAAGAGACCCAGTACTTC
CASSEAGGTGQETQYF
>NA|NA|TRBJ2-7|TRBV7-9
TGTGCCAGCAGCTTCTACAGGGCCTACGAGCAGTACTTC
CASSFYRAYEQYF
>TRBD2|NA|TRBJ2-7|TRBV28
TGTGCCAGCGGGCCGGGGGGAAGGGTCTACGAGCAGTACTTC
CASGPGGRVYEQYF
>TRBD1|few|TRBJ1-6|TRBV5-6
TGTGCCAGCAGCTTGGGAACGGGACAGGGGAATTCACCCCTCCACTTT
CASSLGTGQGNSPLHF
>TRBD1|NA|TRBJ2-7|TRBV7-9
TGTGCCAGCAGCCCGGACAGGCTAGGGGCCTCCTACGAGCAGTACTTC
CASSPDRLGASYEQYF
>NA|NA|TRBJ2-2|TRBV19
TGTGCCAGTAGTATGTACGGGGGACAGCCCACCGGGGAGCTGTTTTTT
CASSMYGGQPTGELFF
>NA|once|TRBJ2-3|TRBV7-2
TGTGCCAGCAGCGCCTCCTATGGAGATACGCAGTATTTT
CASSASYGDTQYF
>NA|NA|TRBJ2-1|TRBV9
TGTGCCAGCAGCGCCTCCACAGGTGCGGATGAGCAGTTCTTC
CASSASTGADEQFF
>NA|NA|TRBJ2-1|TRBV6-6
TGTGCCAGCATTTCCACAGATAGCTCCTACAATGAGCAGTTCTTC
CASISTDSSYNEQFF
>TRBD1|NA|TRBJ2-5|TRBV19
TGTGCCAGTAGTACCTCAGGGGGAGAGACCCAGTACTTC
CASSTSGGETQYF
>NA|NA|TRBJ1-6|TRBV2
TGTGCCAGCAGTGATCCCCTGGGACTGGAGAGCTCCTATAATTCACCCCTCCACTTT
CASSDPLGLESSYNSPLHF
>NA|NA|TRBJ2-3|TRBV30
TGTGCCTGGAGTGAGGGGCCAGATACGCAGTATTTT
CAWSEGPDTQYF
>TRBD2|NA|TRBJ2-2|TRBV19
TGTGCCAGTAGTCAAGGGACTAGCGGATTCGGGGAGCTGTTTTTT
CASSQGTSGFGELFF
>TRBD2|NA|TRBJ2-1|TRBV6-5
TGTGCCAGCAGTAGGCCGGGACTAGCGTCCCATGAGCAGTTCTTC
CASSRPGLASHEQFF
>NA|NA|TRBJ1-2|TRBV7-2
TGTGCCAGCAGCTTAGTTCCAGGGGCCAACTATGGCTACACCTTC
CASSLVPGANYGYTF
>NA|once|TRBJ1-2|TRBV6-6
TGTGCCAGCAGTTACTCGGAAACGAGGGAAGGCTACACCTTC
CASSYSETREGYTF
>NA|NA|TRBJ2-1|TRBV2
TGTGCCAGCAGACACAGGGATAGCTCCTACAATGAGCAGTTCTTC
CASRHRDSSYNEQFF
>NA|NA|TRBJ2-7|TRBV5-4
TGTGCCAGCAGCCCTGGGAGGGGGGTAAGCTACGAGCAGTACTTC
CASSPGRGVSYEQYF
>NA|NA|TRBJ1-4|TRBV21-1
TGTCCCCGTGCAGGCGATGGTGAAAAACTGTTTTTT
CPRAGDGEKLFF
>NA|NA|TRBJ1-6|TRBV30
TGTGCCTGGGGTCGGAGTAAGGATTCACCCCTCCACTTT
CAWGRSKDSPLHF
>NA|NA|TRBJ2-7|TRBV6-6
TGTGCCAGCAGTACCGGGACTTTCTACTACGAGCAGTACTTC
CASSTGTFYYEQYF
>NA|NA|TRBJ2-5|TRBV9
TGTGCCAGCAGCCCAAAGGACATACAAGAGACCCAGTACTTC
CASSPKDIQETQYF
>TRBD1|NA|TRBJ2-3|TRBV18
TGTGCCAGCTCACGGGACAGGGGGTCGTATCCAGATACGCAGTATTTT
CASSRDRGSYPDTQYF
>TRBD2|NA|TRBJ2-7|TRBV2
TGTGCCAGCAGTGAATCTAGCGGGGGAGCCTACGAGCAGTACTTC
CASSESSGGAYEQYF
>NA|few|TRBJ1-5|TRBV6-5
TGTGCCAGCAGCAGGGAATTTAGCAATCAGCCCCAGCATTTT
CASSREFSNQPQHF
>NA|NA|TRBJ1-1|TRBV28
TGTGCCACCGTGTTGAACACTGAAGCTTTCTTT
CATVLNTEAFF
>NA|NA|TRBJ1-5|TRBV6-1
TGTGCCAGCAGTGAAAGACAGCTCAATCAGCCCCAGCATTTT
CASSERQLNQPQHF
>TRBD2|NA|TRBJ2-7|TRBV7-6
TGTGCCAGCAGCTTAGGAGTAGCGGGGGGGATATTCTACGAGCAGTACTTC
CASSLGVAGGIFYEQYF
>NA|once|TRBJ1-1|TRBV7-3
TGTGCCAGCAGCTTCGGGGGGGGCACTGAAGCTTTCTTT
CASSFGGGTEAFF
>TRBD2|NA|TRBJ2-1|TRBV6-1
TGTGCCAGCAGTGAAGACAGCCTGACTAGCGGGGTCTCCTACAATGAGCAGTTCTTC
CASSEDSLTSGVSYNEQFF
>NA|NA|TRBJ2-2|TRBV19
TGTGCCAGTAGTGCACAACGACAGGTCTCGAACACCGGGGAGCTGTTTTTT
CASSAQRQVSNTGELFF
>NA|NA|TRBJ1-6|TRBV6-1
TGTGCCAGCACTGGGGACAACTCCTATAATTCACCCCTCCACTTT
CASTGDNSYNSPLHF
>NA|few|TRBJ2-1|TRBV27
TGTGCCAGCAGATATTTACAGAATGAGCAGTTCTTC
CASRYLQNEQFF
>TRBD1|NA|TRBJ1-5|TRBV9
TGTGCCAGCAGCAAGACAGGGGATATTAATCAGCCCCAGCATTTT
CASSKTGDINQPQHF
>NA|NA|TRBJ2-4|TRBV28
TGTGCCAGCAGTTTATTATGGGGAGTAAACATTCAGTACTTC
CASSLLWGVNIQYF
>NA|few|TRBJ1-2|TRBV7-7
TGTGCCAGCAGCCCTAAGTCAGGGGAGGGACCAGGCTACACCTTC
CASSPKSGEGPGYTF
>NA|NA|TRBJ1-2|TRBV27
TGTGCCAGCAGTCCCGCGGGCAGGGGTACCTATGGCTACACCTTC
CASSPAGRGTYGYTF